Below are 14 T cell receptor beta chains sequenced from a single sample in a study of spatial heterogeneity in lung cancer. Time point of the sample: sample taken at primary tumor resection. Their antigen targets remain unknown. General observations from the study: Counts that tracked tumor mutation counts were those of expanded intratumoral alpha and beta TCRs.

TCRdb reprocessed the 5' RACE reads via MiXCR and lists one record per CDR3 protein. The sample holds fewer than 10,000 distinct CDR3 sequences, roughly 6.5% seen once. Source: lung tumor tissue, taken at surgery. Every receptor here comes from a female donor with early-stage non-small cell lung cancer.

A note on this clonotype: Because this beta chain is a stray read in a library intended to capture alpha chains, its abundance should not be given much weight. The chain combines TRBV27 with TRBJ2-3, with 7 bases lining up with TRBD2. This CDR3 contains 15 residues. With V trimmed by 6 bases and J by 3 bases, 9 bases remained unmatched. Looked up from germline, CDR1 is MNHEY and CDR2 is SMNVEV (reference sequence). The CDR3 is CASSLAAGMTDTQYF. Written as DNA, the CDR3 is TGTGCCAGCAGCCTAGCGGCGGGGATGACAGATACGCAGTATTTT.

This clonotype was seen many times. The library was prepared for alpha chains; this beta chain is a stray read, so its frequency means little. The V call is TRBV12-3 or TRBV12-4, the J call TRBJ2-1; 8 bases are a match to TRBD2. V lost 8 bases, J lost 0 bases, and 9 bases stayed unmatched. CDR3 length: 16 amino acids. The CDR3 DNA follows: TGTGCCAGCGGTGTCGGGAGGGCCGGCTCCTACAATGAGCAGTTCTTC. Protein: CASGVGRAGSYNEQFF.

This clonotype is termed medium-sized. A library made for alpha chains picked up this beta chain off target, so its size means little. This chain uses TRBV28 with TRBJ2-5, with 11 bases lining up with TRBD2. Germline CDR1 reads MDHEN; CDR2 reads SYDVKM. The trim removed 7 bases at V and 4 bases at J, leaving 17 bases unmatched. This CDR3 spans 18 amino acids. CDR3 bases: TGTGCCAGCACCCCGGGTCGCACTAGCGGGAGTTTACCAGAGACCCAGTACTTC. Translation: CASTPGRTSGSLPETQYF.

At least ten counts were recorded for this clonotype. This beta chain slipped into a library made for alpha chains as a stray read, so its size is not meaningful. V gene TRBV2 combines with J gene TRBJ1-1; D is unresolved. The CDR3 loop spans 15 amino acids. Germline V gene sequence: CDR1 SNHLY, CDR2 FYNNEI. With 4 bases removed from V and 0 bases from J, the gap between germline ends came to 12 bases. DNA of the CDR3: TGTGCCAGCAGTGGGGGTGAGAGAATGAACACTGAAGCTTTCTTT. It specifies CASSGGERMNTEAFF.

This clonotype is medium-sized by share. Little can be read into the size of this beta chain, an off-target read in a library designed for alpha chains. DNA for the CDR3: TGTGCCAGCAGCCGGACTAGCGGCTACGAGCAGTACTTC. Its protein product is CASSRTSGYEQYF. J is TRBJ2-7 and V is TRBV7-2; the match to TRBD2 covers 10 bases. The length of the CDR3 is 13 residues. The V gene end was trimmed by 5 bases and the J gene end by 3 bases; junction bases not matched to a gene: 1. From germline, CDR1 is SGHTA and CDR2 FQGNSA. Full variable domain (rest looked up from reference TRBV7-2 and TRBJ2-7): GAGVSQSPSNKVTEKGKDVELRCDPISGHTALYWYRQSLGQGLEFLIYFQGNSAPDKSGLPSDRFSAERTGGSVSTLTIQRTQQEDSAVYLCASSRTSGYEQYFGPGTRLTVT.

This clonotype is categorized as medium-sized. The size of this beta chain means little, since it is a stray read in a library made for alpha chains. The chain employs TRBV7-3 and TRBJ2-6; D unresolved. V was shortened by 5 bases and J by 0 bases, with 11 bases between the two germline ends. CDR1 is SGHTA and CDR2 is FQGTGA in the germline V gene. The CDR3 extends over 16 amino acids. CDR3 DNA: TGTGCCAGCAGCGTAGGAGTGAACTCTGGGGCCAACGTCCTGACTTTC. Protein sequence: CASSVGVNSGANVLTF.

This clonotype appeared many times. A library made for alpha chains picked up this beta chain off target, so its size means little. The chain links TRBV6-5 to TRBJ1-4; no clear D gene. This CDR3 has 14 amino acids. V dropped 6 bases and J dropped 0 bases, with 8 bases sitting between them. CDR1 and CDR2 from the germline V gene are MNHEY and SVGAGI. Here the CDR3 reads CASSTSSTNEKLFF. DNA of the CDR3: TGTGCCAGCAGCACTTCTTCAACTAATGAAAAACTGTTTTTT.

This clonotype was counted ten times or more. A read error may produce the germline difference seen at one junction end. Since the library was made to target alpha chains, this beta chain is a stray read and its abundance is not meaningful. The chain employs TRBV7-6 and TRBJ2-1; no clear D. This CDR3 is built from 12 residues. Per germline, CDR1 SGHVS and CDR2 FNYEAQ. CDR3 nucleotide sequence: TGTGCCAGCAGCTTAGCCTGGACCTCTCCGATCTTC. The encoded protein is CASSLAWTSPIF.

This clonotype is labeled medium-sized. This beta chain came through as a stray read in a library set up for alpha chains, and its size says little. The rearrangement uses TRBV2 and TRBJ2-1; no reliable D call. V was shortened by 2 bases and J by 1 base, with 0 bases between the two germline ends. Germline V lookup: CDR1 SNHLY, CDR2 FYNNEI. The CDR3 has 12 residues. The chain's CDR3 is CASSESYNEQFF. The CDR3 nucleotides read TGTGCCAGCAGTGAATCCTACAATGAGCAGTTCTTC. The complete variable domain, with remaining parts taken from reference TRBV2 and TRBJ2-1, reads EPEVTQTPSHQVTQMGQEVILRCVPISNHLYFYWYRQILGQKVEFLVSFYNNEISEKSEIFDDQFSVERPDGSNFTLKIRSTKLEDSAMYFCASSESYNEQFFGPGTRLTVL.

Many counts were recorded for this clonotype. Found in a library prepared for alpha chains, this beta chain is an off-target read, and its abundance has little meaning. This chain connects TRBV18 to TRBJ1-6, with D possibly matching TRBD1 (6 bases). CDR1 and CDR2 from the germline V gene are KGHSH and LQKENI. CDR3 size: 14 residues. Trimming removed 8 bases from V and 8 bases from J, with 16 bases in between. CDR3 protein: CASQIGSGDSPLHF. The CDR3 DNA reads TGTGCCAGCCAGATTGGGTCAGGGGATTCACCCCTCCACTTT.

This clonotype is medium-sized within its sample. Because this beta chain is a stray read in a library intended to capture alpha chains, its abundance should not be given much weight. The V call is TRBV7-9, the J call TRBJ2-3; D gene ambiguous. V lost 8 bases and J lost 8, with 14 bases in between. The CDR3 loop spans 12 amino acids. CDR1 is SEHNR, CDR2 FQNEAQ, per germline (reference sequence). CDR3 sequence: CASGSFRSTQYF. The CDR3 DNA is TGTGCCAGCGGTTCGTTCAGGAGTACGCAGTATTTT.

In this sample, this clonotype turned up many times. This beta chain appears as a stray read in a library generated for alpha chains; its size is not informative. This sequence joins TRBV6-2 or TRBV6-3 and TRBJ2-1, with 11 bases aligning to TRBD2. This CDR3 spans 14 amino acids. The junction had 1 base not matched to a gene; V was cut back by 3 bases and J by 6 bases. CDR1 and CDR2 (germline): MNHEY, SVGEGT. The CDR3 DNA follows: TGTGCCAGCAGTTATAGCGGGAGGGCCAATGAGCAGTTCTTC. Protein product: CASSYSGRANEQFF.

This clonotype rates as medium-sized (0.01 to 0.1%). This beta chain is an unintended read in a library built for alpha chains; its size means little. The chain joins TRBV7-2 to TRBJ1-2, with D unclear. V was cut by 5 bases and J by 2 bases, with 6 bases left in between. In germline, CDR1 is SGHTA, CDR2 FQGNSA. The CDR3 spans 12 residues. CDR3 sequence (DNA): TGTGCCAGCAGCCTCCGGAACTATGGCTACACCTTC. Its protein is CASSLRNYGYTF.

In regard to this clonotype: This beta chain turned up in a library designed for alpha chains; as an off-target read, its abundance says little. The rearrangement uses TRBV29-1 and TRBJ1-5, with 7 positions matching TRBD1. CDR3 length: 12 residues. Per the germline V gene, CDR1 is SQVTM and CDR2 is ANQGSEA. Trimming removed 7 bases from V and 2 bases from J; junction bases left unmatched: 2. CDR3 nucleotides: TGCAGCGCCGGACAGGGCAATCAGCCCCAGCATTTT. Amino acid sequence: CSAGQGNQPQHF.